The rows below give T cell receptor beta chains drawn from one sample of a study of cytomegalovirus exposure and HLA in healthy donors. Produced via immunoSEQ multiplex PCR; TCRdb's table is partial and in-frame only. The sample includes roughly 160,000 clones, approximately 80% of them seen just once. The sample was PBMCs. The receptors here all came from a woman aged 25 to 45 in good health and CMV-seropositive. Each CDR3 is given without its conserved first and last residue. The order of the fields is CDR3 protein, V gene, CDR3 length.

ASSARDRGSEQY | TRBV9 | 12
ASSDSASGGADTQY | TRBV6-4 | 14
ASSSLRTGVIEGLF | TRBV7-2 | 14
ASTPRGTVTYNEQF | TRBV6-6 | 14
ASSLGMAGGQETQY | TRBV7-2 | 14
ASSPSDRGSVGYT | TRBV4-2 | 13
ASSPTGYNEQF | TRBV7-3 | 11
ASSMRQGNGYT | TRBV11-2 | 11
ASRPTTNTEAF | TRBV6-5 | 11
ATSRRRDRIN | TRBV15 | 10
ASSFIGTGFYEQY | TRBV27 | 13
ASSIERVRDYGYT | TRBV19 | 13
ASSPKAGGPYSTDTQY | TRBV9 | 16
ASSPRTGRNQPQH | TRBV2 | 13
ASTPLGGADTQY | TRBV9 | 12
ASSSPGADTQY | TRBV5-1 | 11
ASRTGQGDTEAF | TRBV7-6 | 12
ASSDLLSSYNEQF | TRBV6-1 | 13
ASSVRPGQGNQPQH | TRBV6-1 | 14
ASGPRDRGTWKLF | TRBV27 | 13
ASSSGNVGPETQY | TRBV5-8 | 13
ASSILMNTEAF | TRBV19 | 11
ASGLVEPYEQY | TRBV12-5 | 11
ASSLRQGGYGYT | TRBV4-3 | 12
ASSPLEGAGNGYT | TRBV4-2 | 13
ASSSRRPQDRARYT | TRBV7-9 | 14
ASTLPGLAGHEQY | TRBV28 | 13
ASSATPIRGEAF | TRBV5-4 | 12
ALQGLAKNIQY | TRBV6-1 | 11
ASSLVGTGTTEAF | TRBV7-2 | 13
ASIDRAVNYGYT | TRBV2 | 12
ASSEAEGQHHSNQPQH | TRBV10-1 | 16
ASSGTGEHNSPLH | TRBV6-5 | 13
ASSGGYETQY | TRBV28 | 10
ASSLPTSGAYEQY | TRBV11-1 | 13
ASSTPSGGAVNADTQY | TRBV5-1 | 16
ASSWGGSTDTQY | TRBV7-6 | 12
ASSEGGTGVVETQY | TRBV6-1 | 14
ASRTGSYGYT | TRBV10-2 | 10
ASSRPGHLFA | TRBV4-3 | 10
ASSLSIYIRGPSKRDNEQF | TRBV2 | 19
ASSLVRLGDSPLH | TRBV7-2 | 13
SVEARGPNYGYT | TRBV29-1 | 12
ASSYRYVTGNYGYT | TRBV6-5 | 14
ASSFLRGGLDEQF | TRBV5-1 | 13
ASSLAPGYEQY | TRBV7-9 | 11
ASSLWLASDTQY | TRBV5-6 | 12
ASSLQGLAGGSNEQF | TRBV7-2 | 15
AWSVLGEGDTEAF | TRBV30 | 13
ASSLQGQGINEQY | TRBV7-2 | 13
ASSELDLGGREVT | TRBV25-1 | 13
ASSPSEVLYEQY | TRBV7-9 | 12
ASSYSNGFPAF | TRBV6-5 | 11
ASSRGTSGGTGELF | TRBV5-1 | 14
ASSKGTEETQY | TRBV7-3 | 11
ASSSTGGGEKLF | TRBV27 | 12
ASSRRTGDTEAF | TRBV7-3 | 12